Each of the 22 T cell receptor beta chains below was sequenced from the same sample in a study of neoadjuvant anti-PD-1 for oral cavity cancer. Assay used: immunoSEQ multiplex PCR; TCRdb lists only in-frame clones, some missing. Seen here are about 12,000 clones, around two thirds observed once, and the top ten hold around 2%. This material consisted of PBMCs, taken before nivolumab (anti-PD-1) treatment. The receptors here all came from a person aged 40-85 years with oral cavity squamous cell carcinoma.

The genes are TRBV6-5 and TRBJ2-5; D gene ambiguous. CDR1 and CDR2 from the germline V gene are MNHEY and SVGAGI. CDR3 size: 11 residues. V lost 5 bases to trimming and J lost 4 bases, with 5 bases between them. CDR3 nucleotides: TGTGCCAGCAGTACGCGAGAGACCCAGTACTTC. This sequence encodes CASSTRETQYF.

Only a few counts were recorded for this clone. The rearrangement joins TRBV2 to TRBJ2-7, with 7 bases lining up with TRBD1. In germline, CDR1 is SNHLY, CDR2 FYNNEI. V was clipped by 5 bases and J by 3 bases; unmatched bases: 7. This CDR3 comprises 14 residues. In nucleotides, the CDR3 is TGTGCCAGCAGTCCACAGGGGAATAACTACGAGCAGTACTTC. Translating it yields CASSPQGNNYEQYF.

The chain has TRBV23-1 and TRBJ1-5; D gene ambiguous. TRBV23-1 is recorded as an ORF, its role being uncertain. The CDR3 runs 12 residues. Trimming took 5 bases from V and 3 from J, leaving 5 bases between them. The CDR3 region is CASSILNQPQHF. CDR3 DNA sequence: TGCGCCAGCAGTATTCTCAATCAGCCCCAGCATTTT.

The rearrangement uses TRBV6-4 and TRBJ1-1, with 7 bases matching TRBD1. CDR1 and CDR2 from the germline V gene are MRHNA and SNTAGT. The CDR3 runs 15 residues. The trim removed 6 bases at V and 0 bases at J, leaving 7 bases unmatched. The CDR3 here is CASRRSGQVNTEAFF. Written as DNA, the CDR3 is TGTGCCAGCAGGAGGTCAGGACAGGTGAACACTGAAGCTTTCTTT.

The V call is TRBV6-6, the J call TRBJ1-1; the D is unclear. Germline V gives CDR1 MNHNY, CDR2 SVGAGI (reference sequence). With 2 bases removed from V and 6 bases from J, the gap between germline ends came to 13 bases. The CDR3 loop spans 14 amino acids. The CDR3 DNA reads TGTGCCAGCAGTTACGATCTATACGGGCCTGAAGCTTTCTTT. Translated, it gives CASSYDLYGPEAFF.

This chain links TRBV11-2 with TRBJ2-2, with D possibly TRBD2 on 6 matching bases. CDR1 is SGHAT, CDR2 FQNNGV, per germline. Trimming removed 5 bases at V and 7 bases at J, with 14 bases between. The CDR3 runs 14 residues. Here the CDR3 DNA reads TGTGCCAGCAGCGACCTATTGCGGGGCGGGGAGCTGTTTTTT. Encoded protein: CASSDLLRGGELFF.

The gene calls are TRBV4-2 and TRBJ2-1; maybe TRBD2 (6 bases). The germline V and J ends were trimmed by 2 bases and 7 bases, with 15 bases remaining between them. Germline V gives CDR1 LGHNA, CDR2 YNFKEQ. The CDR3 is 15 residues long. CDR3 nucleotide sequence: TGTGCCAGCAGCCAAATGGAGGTTGGGGGGAATGAGCAGTTCTTC. This gives the protein CASSQMEVGGNEQFF.

The chain joins TRBV7-9 to TRBJ1-4; D unclear. This CDR3 region has 14 residues. V was pared by 5 bases and J by 0 bases, with 7 bases between. CDR1 is SEHNR and CDR2 is FQNEAQ in the germline V gene (reference sequence). CDR3 sequence reads: CASSRRATNEKLFF. CDR3 DNA sequence: TGTGCCAGCAGCCGAAGGGCAACTAATGAAAAACTGTTTTTT.

The rearrangement joins TRBV27 to TRBJ2-3; 14 nucleotides agree with TRBD2. V gave up 5 bases and J gave up 6 bases; unmatched junction bases: 7. The CDR3 consists of 16 residues. Germline CDR1 and CDR2: MNHEY and SMNVEV (reference sequence). The CDR3 DNA reads as TGTGCCAGCAGTCCGATGACTAGCGGGGGGGAGGATACGCAGTATTTT. Its translation: CASSPMTSGGEDTQYF.

On this clone itself: Other DNA variants within this sample encode the same CDR3. The chain joins TRBV7-6 to TRBJ2-2; D is possibly TRBD1 or TRBD2 (6 bases each). Trimming removed 5 bases at V and 2 bases at J, with 9 bases between. The germline V gene has CDR1 SGHVS and CDR2 FNYEAQ. The CDR3 is made up of 14 amino acids. Here the CDR3 reads CASSGGLNTGELFF. CDR3 in DNA: TGTGCCAGCAGCGGGGGGCTTAACACCGGGGAGCTGTTTTTT.

The table lists this clone with a few counts. The chain is built from TRBV30 and TRBJ1-4; 7 bases map to TRBD1. This CDR3 contains 14 residues. V was clipped by 1 base and J by 4 bases; unmatched bases: 3. The germline V gene encodes CDR1 GTSNPN and CDR2 SVGIG (reference sequence). This chain's CDR3 is CAWSAGQNNEKLFF. The CDR3 DNA reads as TGTGCCTGGAGTGCGGGACAGAATAATGAAAAACTGTTTTTT.

This chain joins TRBV5-6 and TRBJ2-1, with D perhaps TRBD1 (5 bases). Germline CDR1 SGHDT, CDR2 YYEEEE. V lost 2 bases, J lost 7 bases, and 13 bases lay in between. The CDR3 has 14 amino acids. CDR3 bases: TGTGCCAGCAGCTTATTAGGGGAAGAAAATGAGCAGTTCTTC. It translates to CASSLLGEENEQFF.

The rearrangement uses TRBV4-1 and TRBJ1-1, with a possible D match to TRBD1 (5 bases). Germline V lookup: CDR1 MGHRA, CDR2 YSYEKL. The CDR3 runs 16 residues. V was pared by 0 bases and J by 5 bases, with 16 bases between. This CDR3 reads CASSQDITGGNTEAFF. The CDR3 DNA is TGCGCCAGCAGCCAAGATATTACGGGGGGAAATACTGAAGCTTTCTTT.

This chain links TRBV7-2 with TRBJ1-4; D not certain. The CDR3 covers 14 residues. V was pared by 4 bases and J by 2 bases, with 8 bases between. Germline values: CDR1 SGHTA, CDR2 FQGNSA. The CDR3 bases are TGTGCCAGCAGCTCCAGAGGGACTAATGAAAAACTGTTTTTT. Amino acid sequence: CASSSRGTNEKLFF.

This clone was observed once. The chain uses TRBV11-2 and TRBJ2-1; possibly TRBD2 for D (6 bases). The CDR3 is 14 residues long. Germline V gene data show CDR1 as SGHAT and CDR2 as FQNNGV. Trimming pared 5 bases from V and 8 bases from J, leaving 16 bases between. CDR3 sequence: CASSPAGPFDEQFF. For the CDR3, the DNA is TGTGCCAGCAGCCCGGCGGGACCGTTCGATGAGCAGTTCTTC.

The sample holds a few counts of this clone. J is TRBJ1-1 and V is TRBV29-1, with TRBD1 as a possible D gene (5 bases). This CDR3 spans 15 amino acids. V gave up 3 bases and J gave up 4 bases, with 18 bases separating them. Germline CDR1 is SQVTM and CDR2 is ANQGSEA. CDR3 loop: CSVDPRAGVGTEAFF. CDR3 nucleotide sequence: TGCAGCGTTGATCCCCGAGCGGGGGTGGGCACTGAAGCTTTCTTT.

The J gene is TRBJ1-1, the V gene TRBV20-1; a possible D gene is TRBD1 (5 bases). The V gene's germline CDR1 is DFQATT and CDR2 SNEGSKA (reference sequence). The CDR3 has 11 residues. V lost 2 bases, J lost 10 bases, and 11 bases lay in between. The CDR3 region is CSARPQGLAFF. The CDR3 region has the DNA TGCAGTGCTAGACCTCAGGGTTTAGCTTTCTTT.

V gene TRBV6-5 combines with J gene TRBJ1-6; possible D gene TRBD1, 5 bases. The CDR3 is 15 residues long. Trimming cost V 2 bases and J 6 bases, with 11 bases left between them. Germline CDR1 is MNHEY and CDR2 is SVGAGI. The CDR3 coding sequence is TGTGCCAGCAGTTACGGGGGGGACGGTAATTCACCCCTCCACTTT. Translated, it gives CASSYGGDGNSPLHF.

The chain couples TRBV6-4 to TRBJ1-5, with TRBD1 identical over 7 bases. The V segment lost 6 bases and the J segment 1 base; nucleotides outside the gene matches: 6. The CDR3 length is 15 residues. Germline V gene data show CDR1 as MRHNA and CDR2 as SNTAGT. The CDR3 DNA sequence: TGTGCCAGCAGCCCCAGGGGGGACAGCAATCAGCCCCAGCATTTT. This sequence encodes CASSPRGDSNQPQHF.

This chain's CDR3 is CASSNGGFDSPLHF. As DNA, the CDR3 is TGTGCCAGCTCAAATGGTGGTTTCGATTCACCCCTCCACTTT. This chain connects TRBV9 to TRBJ1-6; D unresolved. CDR3 size: 14 residues. The germline CDR1 and CDR2 sequences are SGDLS and YYNGEE. With 7 bases removed from V and 8 bases from J, the gap between germline ends came to 16 bases.

This clone was counted between two and nine times. V and J are TRBV19 and TRBJ1-2; 9 bases match TRBD1. Germline CDR1 LNHDA, CDR2 SQIVND (reference sequence). V was clipped by 5 bases and J by 1 base; unmatched bases: 5. This CDR3 has 15 amino acids. The CDR3 nucleotides are TGTGCCAGTAGTTTAGGACAGGGGAGTAACTATGGCTACACCTTC. Its translation: CASSLGQGSNYGYTF.

The V call is TRBV6-5, the J call TRBJ1-1; 7 bases map to TRBD1. The CDR3 sequence is 16 residues long. V trimming: 1 base; J trimming: 0 bases; junction bases outside the gene matches: 5. Germline V CDR1 and CDR2: MNHEY, SVGAGI. CDR3 nucleotide sequence: TGTGCCAGCAGTTACTTGACAGGGAACATGAACACTGAAGCTTTCTTT. Protein sequence: CASSYLTGNMNTEAFF.